The clone carrying this T cell receptor beta chain was seen more than once but under ten times. Its antigen is still unknown. This sample is part of a study of cytomegalovirus exposure and HLA in healthy donors. Overall study: HLA-typed donors were the source of 86 million or so unique TCRs held in an early data release.

Study findings and constraints: HLA alleles showed associations with some 17,000 TCR beta sequences in a later analysis, at a 0.05 false discovery rate.

The PCR made use of 60 Vbeta and 13 Jbeta primers. Sequencing used immunoSEQ multiplex PCR; TCRdb keeps in-frame clones, though not all of them. This table holds 100,000 or so clones, about three fifths found once. CDR1 is SGHRS, CDR2 YFSETQ, per germline. The CDR3 is 15 amino acids. V was cut by 0 bases and J by 0 bases, with 7 bases left in between. This rearrangement joins TRBV5-1 to TRBJ1-3; D gene ambiguous. The sample taken for sequencing was PBMCs. The clonotype comes from a human donor in good health. DNA for the CDR3: TGCGCCAGCAGCTTGGGTCCGAGCTCTGGAAACACCATATATTTT. Translating it yields CASSLGPSSGNTIYF.